The 30 T cell receptor beta chains below come from one sample, sequenced in a study of blood T cell repertoires in COVID-19. Libraries were prepared by immunoSEQ multiplex PCR; TCRdb keeps only in-frame clonotypes and omits some of them. The table shows 200,000 to 250,000 clones, with approximately 81% occurring only once. Sequenced material: peripheral blood. All receptors derive from an elderly woman with acute or convalescent COVID-19.

J is TRBJ1-2 and V is TRBV6-2 or TRBV6-3; unclear D gene. V dropped 6 bases and J dropped 4 bases, with 18 bases sitting between them. This CDR3 is 15 amino acids long. Germline V gives CDR1 MNHEY, CDR2 SVGEGT. The DNA of the CDR3 is TGTGCCAGCAGCGCCAGCTCGGGGTCAAGCTATGGCTACACCTTC. Its translation: CASSASSGSSYGYTF.

The chain has TRBV18 and TRBJ1-2; perhaps TRBD1 as D (6 bases). From germline, CDR1 is KGHSH and CDR2 LQKENI. V dropped 2 bases and J dropped 6 bases, with 10 bases sitting between them. The CDR3 covers 13 residues. The CDR3, as DNA: TGTGCCAGCTCACCAAGGCCAGGGGATGGCTACACCTTC. Protein product: CASSPRPGDGYTF. Full variable domain (missing parts from reference TRBV18 and TRBJ1-2): NAGVMQNPRHLVRRRGQEARLRCSPMKGHSHVYWYRQLPEEGLKFMVYLQKENIIDESGMPKERFSAEFPKEGPSILRIQQVVRGDSAAYFCASSPRPGDGYTFGSGTRLTVV.

The rearrangement uses TRBV7-9 and TRBJ2-3; tentatively, D is TRBD1 (6 bases). CDR3 length: 16 residues. Germline CDR1 SEHNR, CDR2 FQNEAQ (reference sequence). V lost 4 bases, J lost 1 base, and 15 bases lay in between. The CDR3 region has the DNA TGTGCCAGCAGCTCAGGGGCGACTACCGGCACAGATACGCAGTATTTT. This gives the protein CASSSGATTGTDTQYF.

In this sample, this clone turned up once. The V call is TRBV6-5, the J call TRBJ1-1; D is unresolved. The CDR3 sequence is 13 residues long. The V end lost 5 bases, the J end lost 4 bases, and 11 bases lay between the germline ends. In germline, CDR1 is MNHEY, CDR2 SVGAGI. The CDR3 sequence: CASSPHTVTEAFF. CDR3 DNA: TGTGCCAGCAGTCCGCATACAGTCACTGAAGCTTTCTTT.

This clone was seen just once. This chain links TRBV5-1 with TRBJ1-1; D is possibly TRBD1 (5 bases). CDR3 size: 13 residues. Germline CDR1 is SGHRS and CDR2 is YFSETQ. The V end lost 6 bases, the J end lost 5 bases, and 14 bases lay between the germline ends. CDR3: CASTIMGGTEAFF. The CDR3 region has the DNA TGCGCCAGCACCATTATGGGGGGGACTGAAGCTTTCTTT. Together with reference TRBV5-1 and TRBJ1-1, the CDR3 gives the full variable domain: KAGVTQTPRYLIKTRGQQVTLSCSPISGHRSVSWYQQTPGQGLQFLFEYFSETQRNKGNFPGRFSGRQFSNSRSEMNVSTLELGDSALYLCASTIMGGTEAFFGQGTRLTVV.

The V call is TRBV15, the J call TRBJ2-3; TRBD2 matches 9 bases. This CDR3 comprises 16 residues. Germline loops: CDR1 LNHNV, CDR2 YYDKDF (reference sequence). V trimming: 3 bases; J trimming: 6 bases; junction bases outside the gene matches: 10. The CDR3 sequence: CATSRASGGLLDTQYF. The CDR3 nucleotides read TGTGCCACCAGCAGGGCGAGCGGGGGGCTTCTGGATACGCAGTATTTT.

The CDR3 region is CASSLVRTGGNSPLHF. As DNA, the CDR3 is TGTGCCAGCAGCTTAGTCAGGACAGGGGGTAATTCACCCCTCCACTTT. The J gene is TRBJ1-6, the V gene TRBV7-8; TRBD1 matches 10 bases. This CDR3 region has 16 residues. Germline values: CDR1 SGHVS, CDR2 FQNEAQ. The junction had 3 bases not matched to a gene; V was cut back by 1 base and J by 6 bases. Full variable domain (outside the CDR3, taken from reference TRBV7-8 and TRBJ1-6): GAGVSQSPRYKVAKRGQDVALRCDPISGHVSLFWYQQALGQGPEFLTYFQNEAQLDKSGLPSDRFFAERPEGSVSTLKIQRTQQEDSAVYLCASSLVRTGGNSPLHFGNGTRLTVT.

The chain links TRBV6-1 to TRBJ1-2, with no clear D. Germline values: CDR1 MNHNS, CDR2 SASEGT. The CDR3 contains 18 residues. Trimming left V 2 bases short and J 1 base short, with 20 bases between. The CDR3 is CASSEYPPQSSFNYGYTF. CDR3 bases: TGTGCCAGCAGTGAATACCCCCCACAGAGCAGCTTTAACTATGGCTACACCTTC.

V is TRBV2 and J is TRBJ2-3, with a weak D call TRBD1 (7 bases). Germline lookup yields CDR1 SNHLY and CDR2 FYNNEI. This CDR3 region has 19 residues. Trimming left V 5 bases short and J 1 base short, with 25 bases between. The CDR3 region has the DNA TGTGCCAGCAGTTTATCAGGGGGGAGAGGATTGCGTCGCACAGATACGCAGTATTTT. Protein sequence: CASSLSGGRGLRRTDTQYF. The full variable domain, its missing parts supplied by reference TRBV2 and TRBJ2-3, is EPEVTQTPSHQVTQMGQEVILRCVPISNHLYFYWYRQILGQKVEFLVSFYNNEISEKSEIFDDQFSVERPDGSNFTLKIRSTKLEDSAMYFCASSLSGGRGLRRTDTQYFGPGTRLTVL.

The chain couples TRBV10-3 to TRBJ1-1; D may be TRBD1 (6 bases). Germline V gene lookup returns CDR1 ENHRY and CDR2 SYGVKD. Trimming took 2 bases from V and 4 from J, leaving 8 bases between them. This CDR3 region has 13 residues. In DNA, the CDR3 is TGTGCCATCAGTGAGGGACAGCGCACTGAAGCTTTCTTT. Its translation: CAISEGQRTEAFF.

The V call is TRBV5-6, the J call TRBJ2-1, with 10 nucleotides matching TRBD1. This CDR3 is built from 13 residues. The V gene end was trimmed by 4 bases and the J gene end by 13 bases; junction bases not matched to a gene: 8. Germline V CDR1 and CDR2: SGHDT, YYEEEE. CDR3 in DNA: TGTGCCAGCAGCAGCGGACGGGACAGGGGCCAGTTCTTC. This encodes CASSSGRDRGQFF.

The chain employs TRBV7-9 and TRBJ1-1; TRBD1 might be the D (6 bases). Germline CDR1 and CDR2: SEHNR and FQNEAQ (reference sequence). CDR3 size: 14 residues. Trimming took 2 bases from V and 1 from J, leaving 8 bases between them. The CDR3 DNA follows: TGTGCCAGCAGCTTAACGACAGGGAACACTGAAGCTTTCTTT. Amino acids: CASSLTTGNTEAFF.

This clone was found once. The chain employs TRBV3-1 (or the pseudogene TRBV3-2) and TRBJ1-1; 9 bases agree with TRBD1. J lost 5 bases, V lost 2 bases, and 9 bases had no gene match. The CDR3 sequence is 16 residues long. CDR1 LGHDT and CDR2 YNNKEL come from the germline V gene (reference sequence). The CDR3, as DNA: TGTGCCAGCAGCCAAACAGGGGGCCTCTTGATTACTGAAGCTTTCTTT. Translated, it gives CASSQTGGLLITEAFF.

This chain joins TRBV4-3 and TRBJ1-3, with 7 bases matching TRBD1. Germline assignment: CDR1 LGHNA and CDR2 YSLEER. This CDR3 region has 18 residues. Trimming removed 4 bases from V and 4 bases from J; junction bases left unmatched: 16. CDR3 nucleotide sequence: TGCGCCAGCAGCCCTGGGGGTTTCGGAGGGGGCGACGGAAACACCATATATTTT. It encodes CASSPGGFGGGDGNTIYF.

This clone was seen a single time. This rearrangement joins TRBV3-1 (or the pseudogene TRBV3-2) to TRBJ1-5, with D possibly being TRBD1 (5 bases). Trimming left V 0 bases short and J 6 bases short, with 12 bases between. This CDR3 contains 15 residues. Germline V gene sequence: CDR1 LGHDT, CDR2 YNNKEL (reference sequence). CDR3 bases: TGTGCCAGCAGCCAAGAAGGAGGGGAAAGTCAGCCCCAGCATTTT. Protein: CASSQEGGESQPQHF.

The rearrangement joins TRBV5-1 to TRBJ1-1, with a possible D match to TRBD1 (5 bases). Per germline, CDR1 SGHRS and CDR2 YFSETQ. V dropped 5 bases and J dropped 0 bases, with 14 bases sitting between them. The CDR3 extends over 15 amino acids. The CDR3 DNA is TGCGCCAGCAGTTTAGGGACTTCCATGAACACTGAAGCTTTCTTT. This sequence encodes CASSLGTSMNTEAFF.

The V gene is TRBV27, the J gene TRBJ1-2; 8 bases fit TRBD1. The CDR3 covers 14 residues. Trimming removed 8 bases from V and 2 bases from J; junction bases left unmatched: 7. Germline V lookup: CDR1 MNHEY, CDR2 SMNVEV (reference sequence). In nucleotides, the CDR3 is TGTGCCAGCCGTGCCCAGGGGGCCAACTATGGCTACACCTTC. Translating gives CASRAQGANYGYTF.

The chain carries TRBV6-5 and TRBJ1-5; D not resolved. Germline V gene sequence: CDR1 MNHEY, CDR2 SVGAGI. V was clipped by 6 bases and J by 1 base, with 13 bases between them. The CDR3 spans 15 residues. The CDR3: CASSAIPRSNQPQHF. The CDR3 nucleotides read TGTGCCAGCAGCGCAATCCCGCGGAGCAATCAGCCCCAGCATTTT.

The chain combines TRBV10-3 with TRBJ1-3; tentatively, D is TRBD1 (6 bases). The CDR3 has 15 amino acids. CDR1 is ENHRY and CDR2 is SYGVKD in the germline V gene. Trimming stripped 7 bases from V and 3 bases from J, with 16 bases between. The CDR3 region has the DNA TGTGCCATCACCCAAGGCAGGGGTAATGGAAACACCATATATTTT. Its protein product is CAITQGRGNGNTIYF.

The CDR3 loop is CASRRTITGPEAFF. CDR3 nucleotide sequence: TGTGCCAGCAGACGAACCATTACAGGGCCAGAAGCTTTCTTT. The J gene is TRBJ1-1, the V gene TRBV6-5; TRBD1 might be the D (6 bases). Germline lookup yields CDR1 MNHEY and CDR2 SVGAGI. Trimming removed 6 bases at V and 8 bases at J, with 19 bases between. The CDR3 spans 14 residues.

The rearrangement uses TRBV10-3 and TRBJ1-1; 10 nucleotides align to TRBD1. Germline CDR1 and CDR2: ENHRY and SYGVKD. The J segment lost 3 bases and the V segment lost 6 bases, leaving 4 bases of the junction unmatched. The length of the CDR3 is 14 residues. DNA of the CDR3: TGTGCCATCAGCCAGGACAGGGGGTACACTGAAGCTTTCTTT. This gives the protein CAISQDRGYTEAFF.

This clone has a handful of counts. The chain combines TRBV18 with TRBJ1-6, with 9 bases fitting TRBD1. V shed 6 bases, J shed 10 bases, and the junction held 16 bases outside the gene matches. Germline V gene lookup returns CDR1 KGHSH and CDR2 LQKENI. The CDR3 contains 17 residues. CDR3 bases: TGTGCCAGCTCCCGCGGACAGGGGATGTCACGAGAGTCACCCCTCCACTTT. This translates into CASSRGQGMSRESPLHF.

The chain joins TRBV11-2 to TRBJ2-5; D perhaps matches TRBD2 (5 bases). V was clipped by 5 bases and J by 9 bases, with 16 bases between them. The germline V gene encodes CDR1 SGHAT and CDR2 FQNNGV. This CDR3 contains 13 residues. The CDR3 is CASSDREGWAQYF. The CDR3 coding sequence is TGTGCCAGCAGCGATAGAGAGGGCTGGGCCCAGTACTTC.

The CDR3 reads CASSTGDTWKTEAFF. The CDR3 DNA reads TGTGCCAGCAGCACAGGAGACACCTGGAAGACTGAAGCTTTCTTT. This sequence joins TRBV9 and TRBJ1-1, with D possibly TRBD1 on 5 matching bases. The V gene lost 4 bases and the J gene lost 5 bases, with 18 bases spanning the gap. The CDR3 is made up of 15 amino acids. Germline V CDR1 and CDR2: SGDLS, YYNGEE. Looking up the rest from reference TRBV9 and TRBJ1-1 gives the full variable domain: DSGVTQTPKHLITATGQRVTLRCSPRSGDLSVYWYQQSLDQGLQFLIQYYNGEERAKGNILERFSAQQFPDLHSELNLSSLELGDSALYFCASSTGDTWKTEAFFGQGTRLTVV.

This clone was picked up one time. The chain combines TRBV4-2 with TRBJ1-4; D is ambiguous. The CDR3 runs 14 residues. Trimming cost V 4 bases and J 0 bases, with 6 bases left between them. Per the germline V gene, CDR1 is LGHNA and CDR2 is YNFKEQ. CDR3 residues: CASSLTATNEKLFF. CDR3 nucleotide sequence: TGTGCCAGCAGCCTCACTGCAACTAATGAAAAACTGTTTTTT.

There are a few counts of this clone. The chain recombines TRBV5-1 with TRBJ1-3; 8 bases are a match to TRBD1. CDR1 is SGHRS, CDR2 YFSETQ, per germline. The trim removed 0 bases at V and 5 bases at J, leaving 4 bases unmatched. CDR3 length: 15 residues. This CDR3 reads CASSLVGDRRNTIYF. The CDR3 coding sequence is TGCGCCAGCAGCTTGGTAGGGGACAGGAGAAACACCATATATTTT.

V and J are TRBV5-4 and TRBJ2-1; 8 nucleotides agree with TRBD2. The CDR3 runs 16 residues. The trim removed 2 bases at V and 3 bases at J, leaving 7 bases unmatched. The germline gives CDR1 SGHNT, CDR2 YYREEE (reference sequence). The CDR3 nucleotides read TGTGCCAGCAGCTTACGGGCGGGGGGAAACTACAATGAGCAGTTCTTC. This translates into CASSLRAGGNYNEQFF.

V is TRBV18 and J is TRBJ2-3; D not certain. The V gene lost 6 bases and the J gene lost 2 bases, with 9 bases spanning the gap. The V gene's germline CDR1 is KGHSH and CDR2 LQKENI. This CDR3 contains 13 residues. This CDR3 is CASSPSFTDTQYF. As DNA, the CDR3 is TGTGCCAGCTCCCCGTCCTTCACAGATACGCAGTATTTT.

This chain uses TRBV2 with TRBJ1-5; D may be TRBD1 (6 bases). Trimming left V 7 bases short and J 2 bases short, with 15 bases between. The length of the CDR3 is 15 residues. CDR1 is SNHLY, CDR2 FYNNEI, per germline. The DNA of the CDR3 is TGTGCCAGCACCCTATTACAGGGAGGCAATCAGCCCCAGCATTTT. Protein: CASTLLQGGNQPQHF.

This chain connects TRBV28 to TRBJ1-2, with 7 positions matching TRBD1. CDR1 MDHEN and CDR2 SYDVKM come from the germline V gene. The CDR3 runs to 13 residues. The J segment lost 7 bases and the V segment lost 2 bases, leaving 4 bases of the junction unmatched. The CDR3 protein is CASSLPGTVGYTF. CDR3 DNA sequence: TGTGCCAGCAGTTTACCCGGGACAGTTGGCTACACCTTC.